This T cell receptor beta chain was captured by sequencing in a study of ipilimumab plus nivolumab after autologous stem cell transplantation. The CDR3 extends over 17 amino acids. The V end lost 2 bases, the J end lost 1 base, and 17 bases lay between the germline ends. Germline CDR1 and CDR2: ENHRY and SYGVKD. Sequenced by immunoSEQ multiplex PCR; TCRdb stores in-frame clones only, minus some. Among about 43,000 clones listed, about 88% were seen once. This sample comprised PBMCs, obtained in a trial of ipilimumab plus nivolumab as post-transplant consolidation. This TCR derives from a male donor with multiple myeloma. J is TRBJ1-2 and V is TRBV10-3, with D possibly TRBD1 on 6 matching bases. The CDR3 DNA reads TGTGCCATCAGTGAGGGGGGGCAGGGGAGCTTTAACTATGGCTACACCTTC. It is translated as CAISEGGQGSFNYGYTF.